The text below deals with one T cell receptor beta chain. This clone's antigen is unknown. It has no much larger one-base neighbor in the sample; base qualities were not kept. Additional DNA sequences in this sample encode the identical CDR3. CDR1 MNHEY and CDR2 SVGEGT are derived from the germline V gene. Germline trimming: 5 bases from V, 2 bases from J; junction bases outside gene matches: 5. Spanning cysteine to phenylalanine, the CDR3 consists of 15 amino acids. Only the CDR3 part of the read is kept: 45 bases, read in frame from the first base. These data belong to a study of blood T cell repertoires in COVID-19 (dated by TCRdb to 2020 to 2021). Looking at the study overall: Collaborator samples came from the United States, Italy and Spain and covered acute and convalescent phases of COVID-19. Samples came from the ongoing ImmuneRACE study (first 160 participants) plus 1,254 subjects from 6 global collaborators. Where available, HLA class I and class II types were taken from metadata supplied by the sample provider and were not determined by assay-based typing. A de-identified subject ID, COVID-19 status, age in years and sex were almost always included in the sample metadata. The repertoires were released in a freely available public database meant as a resource for research on the immune response to SARS-CoV-2. The dataset comprised deeply sampled blood TCRbeta repertoires from subjects exposed to, actively infected with, or recovered from COVID-19. The material from the prospective study consisted of cDNA or gDNA derived from T cells, B-cell-depleted T cells, or PBMCs. Points the paper makes about the study in general: The quantity of clinical and demographic metadata differed by source and by participant and was supplied without curation.

TCRbeta CDR3 regions were amplified from genomic DNA using the immunoSEQ Assay, a bias-controlled multiplex PCR. The paper's data handling went like this. The number of nucleated cells in each sample was estimated by amplification of reference gene primers within the assay. Sequence reads were collapsed and filtered to measure the absolute abundance of every unique TCRbeta CDR3 rearrangement. For each sample, productive Simpson clonality was calculated as the square root of Simpson's diversity index over productive rearrangements. Sourced from immuneACCESS, this table was stored by TCRdb with only in-frame sequences that have V and J called. A share of the clones is absent; for the studies checked, an unresolved V gene accounts for under half, and the remainder has no known explanation. V and J calls and clone size are given by that table; D and trimming were obtained from the DNA. Within this sample are 300,000 or so clones, with around 89% of them counted one time only. Together, the top ten hold 5.5% to 7% of the sample.

Samples from volunteer blood donors who had recovered from COVID-19 were contributed by a second Seattle source. Whole blood was collected in K2EDTA tubes by collaborating institutions according to the institutions' own protocols. Collaborator samples were shipped for TCRbeta analysis as frozen whole blood, isolated PBMCs, or DNA extracted from either sample type. The TCR was taken from a woman aged 25 to 39 who had recovered from COVID-19. This chain joins TRBV6-2 or TRBV6-3 to TRBJ1-5, with 8 middle bases fitting TRBD1. The sample taken for sequencing was peripheral blood. The DNA sequence is given as TGTGCCAGCAGTACAGGGGGATGGGGCAATCAGCCCCAGCATTTT. Its coded protein is CASSTGGWGNQPQHF.